Following are 4 T cell receptor beta chains from one sample sequenced in a study of blood T cell repertoires in COVID-19. Clones were sequenced by immunoSEQ multiplex PCR, and TCRdb holds only the in-frame ones, with some missing. The data contain over 200,000 clones, 70% to 75% of them singletons. The sample was peripheral blood. These receptors were collected from a woman at least 80 years old with acute or convalescent COVID-19.

The V call is TRBV19, the J call TRBJ1-2, with 9 bases matching TRBD1. Trimming cost V 7 bases and J 6 bases; bases outside gene matches: 9. This CDR3 region has 14 residues. The germline V gene encodes CDR1 LNHDA and CDR2 SQIVND (reference sequence). CDR3: CASKRGGQGHGYTF. CDR3 in DNA: TGTGCCAGTAAAAGGGGGGGACAGGGCCATGGCTACACCTTC.

The genes are TRBV9 and TRBJ2-2; a weak D match, TRBD2 (5 bases). Germline V gives CDR1 SGDLS, CDR2 YYNGEE. There are 16 residues in the CDR3. Trimming pared 0 bases from V and 3 bases from J, leaving 12 bases between. The chain's CDR3 is CASSVGGNGYTGELFF. CDR3 sequence (DNA): TGTGCCAGCAGCGTAGGAGGGAATGGTTACACCGGGGAGCTGTTTTTT.

The V gene is TRBV18, the J gene TRBJ1-2, with a possible D match to TRBD1 (5 bases). The ends were cut back, 7 bases at V and 4 bases at J, with 7 bases in the middle. Germline V gene lookup returns CDR1 KGHSH and CDR2 LQKENI. There are 11 residues in the CDR3. The CDR3 loop is CASLGGYGYTF. DNA of the CDR3: TGTGCCAGCTTGGGGGGCTATGGCTACACCTTC.

The sample holds a few counts of this clone. The chain employs TRBV5-6 and TRBJ1-5; TRBD1 agrees at 7 bases. Germline CDR1 reads SGHDT; CDR2 reads YYEEEE. The CDR3 loop spans 14 amino acids. With V trimmed by 1 base and J by 2 bases, 0 bases remained unmatched. CDR3 sequence: CASSLTGGNQPQHF. CDR3 in DNA: TGTGCCAGCAGCTTGACAGGGGGCAATCAGCCCCAGCATTTT.